Listed here are 10 T cell receptor beta chains from one sample, sequenced in a study of shared clonotypes between healthy human individuals. Profiled with immunoSEQ multiplex PCR; TCRdb holds only in-frame clones, not every one. The sample contains about 820,000 clones, about 92% of which appear only once. Naive CD8 isolation took CD45RO-negative cells positively selected for CCR7 and excluded terminally differentiated effector memory CD45RA+ cells. The specimen sequenced was naive CD8+ T cells sorted from blood. The receptor source for this set is a man aged 25 to 45 in good health.

The chain combines TRBV7-9 with TRBJ2-7; 7 bases map to TRBD2. Looked up from germline, CDR1 is SEHNR and CDR2 is FQNEAQ (reference sequence). CDR3 length: 14 residues. V gave up 0 bases and J gave up 5 bases; unmatched junction bases: 4. CDR3 amino acids: CASSLAGGLHEQYF. In nucleotides, the CDR3 is TGTGCCAGCAGCTTAGCGGGAGGGTTACACGAGCAGTACTTC.

This rearrangement joins TRBV7-6 to TRBJ2-3; TRBD2 matches 9 bases. The germline CDR1 and CDR2 sequences are SGHVS and FNYEAQ. The CDR3 runs 16 residues. The V and J ends lost 4 bases and 3 bases, in that order; junction bases with no gene match: 8. The CDR3 nucleotides read TGTGCCAGCAGCTCACTGCCGGGACTAGCTACAGATACGCAGTATTTT. This gives the protein CASSSLPGLATDTQYF.

The rearrangement joins TRBV27 to TRBJ2-2; 7 nucleotides align to TRBD2. CDR1 MNHEY and CDR2 SMNVEV come from the germline V gene (reference sequence). J was trimmed by 4 bases and V by 10 bases; bases with no gene match: 3. The CDR3 is 12 residues long. The CDR3 DNA reads as TGTGCCACTCAGCGGGGCACCGGGGAGCTGTTTTTT. Translated: CATQRGTGELFF.

V and J are TRBV27 and TRBJ1-3, with no clear D. Germline V CDR1 and CDR2: MNHEY, SMNVEV (reference sequence). The CDR3 spans 13 residues. Trimming removed 4 bases at V and 3 bases at J, with 7 bases between. CDR3 nucleotide sequence: TGTGCCAGCAGTTCACGACTTGGAAACACCATATATTTT. It specifies CASSSRLGNTIYF.

The gene calls are TRBV5-1 and TRBJ2-7; the D gene could be TRBD1 or TRBD2 (6 bases each). The CDR3 is 16 amino acids. Germline values: CDR1 SGHRS, CDR2 YFSETQ. Trimming removed 4 bases at V and 2 bases at J, with 19 bases between. CDR3 DNA sequence: TGCGCCAGCAGCCCCGGATGGCGGGACACCCCCTACGAGCAGTACTTC. Encoded protein: CASSPGWRDTPYEQYF.

The chain uses TRBV7-3 and TRBJ2-1, with D possibly being TRBD2 (5 bases). Germline lookup yields CDR1 SGHTA and CDR2 FQGTGA. Trimming took 1 base from V and 10 from J, leaving 20 bases between them. The CDR3 runs 16 residues. DNA for the CDR3: TGTGCCAGCAGCTTAATGGGGTCAAGCGGACCGAAAGAGCAGTTCTTC. Its protein product is CASSLMGSSGPKEQFF. Combining the CDR3 with reference TRBV7-3 and TRBJ2-1 gives the whole variable domain GAGVSQTPSNKVTEKGKYVELRCDPISGHTALYWYRQSLGQGPEFLIYFQGTGAADDSGLPNDRFFAVRPEGSVSTLKIQRTERGDSAVYLCASSLMGSSGPKEQFFGPGTRLTVL.

The chain recombines TRBV6-5 with TRBJ1-4; no clear D. The CDR3 is made up of 16 amino acids. V lost 0 bases and J 0 bases, leaving 8 bases between the germline ends. Germline V gene data show CDR1 as MNHEY and CDR2 as SVGAGI. CDR3 nucleotide sequence: TGTGCCAGCAGTTACTCGAGTTCCTCAACTAATGAAAAACTGTTTTTT. Protein: CASSYSSSSTNEKLFF.

This chain links TRBV7-3 with TRBJ2-5; no reliable D call. Trimming removed 2 bases at V and 5 bases at J, with 27 bases between. This CDR3 region has 19 residues. Germline V gene lookup returns CDR1 SGHTA and CDR2 FQGTGA. CDR3 sequence (DNA): TGTGCCAGCAGCTTATCCCCCCCCGTTTTACGGAGCCGAGAGGAGACCCAGTACTTC. Residues: CASSLSPPVLRSREETQYF.

The CDR3 region is CASSPRLGRGQETQYF. CDR3 sequence (DNA): TGTGCCAGCAGCCCCAGACTAGGGAGAGGGCAAGAGACCCAGTACTTC. The chain joins TRBV7-9 to TRBJ2-5, with D possibly matching TRBD2 (6 bases). The germline V gene has CDR1 SEHNR and CDR2 FQNEAQ (reference sequence). Deletions cut 5 bases from V and 2 bases from J, with 18 bases between. The CDR3 is 16 residues long.

This chain joins TRBV10-3 and TRBJ2-1, with 8 bases identical to TRBD2. The CDR3 loop spans 12 amino acids. CDR1 and CDR2 (germline): ENHRY, SYGVKD. V was pared by 6 bases and J by 7 bases, with 2 bases of the junction left unmatched. CDR3: CAIRGGRNEQFF. CDR3 bases: TGTGCCATCAGGGGCGGGAGGAATGAGCAGTTCTTC.